This T cell receptor (beta chain) originates from a study of cytomegalovirus exposure and HLA in healthy donors. Among the donors, all were healthy bone marrow donors. CDR1 and CDR2 from the germline V gene are SGHNT and YYREEE (reference sequence). This CDR3 comprises 15 residues. Trimming shortened V by 4 bases and J by 8 bases, and 16 bases separated the two germline ends. It was with 60 Vbeta and 13 Jbeta primers that the PCR ran. Source study methods: There were 80 million to 95 million unique TCR beta chains by a later count, and around 10 million of them were shared. Generated by immunoSEQ multiplex PCR, the TCRdb table keeps only in-frame clones and is missing some. From that table come the V and J calls and clone size; the DNA was used to work out D and trimming. Of 80,000 to 100,000 clones listed, about 79% are singletons.

Input material: PBMCs. This sequence joins TRBV5-4 and TRBJ1-6, with a weak D call TRBD1 (5 bases). The TCR sequence derives from a male donor in good health and CMV-seropositive. The CDR3 here is CASSPEAAGYSPLHF. In DNA form, the CDR3 reads TGTGCCAGCAGCCCCGAGGCGGCAGGGTATTCACCCCTCCACTTT.